This T cell receptor (beta chain) stems from a study of radiotherapy plus CTLA-4 blockade in lung cancer. The CDR3 spans 15 residues. The V end was cut by 8 bases, the J end by 4 bases, with 20 bases between. In germline, CDR1 is MNHNS, CDR2 SASEGT. Whole-study results and caveats: Per reports, early blood T cell clone dynamics, plus interferon-beta, forecast response most strongly.

Concerning this clone: Its antigen remains unknown.

Focal radiation plus CTLA-4 blockade with ipilimumab was administered to patients who had chemo-refractory metastatic non-small-cell lung cancer. Here immunoSEQ multiplex PCR was the method, and the copy in TCRdb shows in-frame clones only, minus some. The table lists around 80,000 clones, about 78% of them singletons, with about 23% in the top ten. This sequence was found in a human donor with non-small cell lung cancer whose response to radiotherapy plus ipilimumab could not be evaluated. Some clones in this sample may be carry-over from other donors' samples. The rearrangement joins TRBV6-1 to TRBJ2-5; perhaps TRBD2 as D (7 bases). Material: peripheral blood, obtained from a patient treated with radiotherapy plus ipilimumab. CDR3 loop: CASSSGGGAGETQYF. The CDR3 nucleotides are TGTGCCAGCTCCAGCGGTGGGGGGGCAGGAGAGACCCAGTACTTC.